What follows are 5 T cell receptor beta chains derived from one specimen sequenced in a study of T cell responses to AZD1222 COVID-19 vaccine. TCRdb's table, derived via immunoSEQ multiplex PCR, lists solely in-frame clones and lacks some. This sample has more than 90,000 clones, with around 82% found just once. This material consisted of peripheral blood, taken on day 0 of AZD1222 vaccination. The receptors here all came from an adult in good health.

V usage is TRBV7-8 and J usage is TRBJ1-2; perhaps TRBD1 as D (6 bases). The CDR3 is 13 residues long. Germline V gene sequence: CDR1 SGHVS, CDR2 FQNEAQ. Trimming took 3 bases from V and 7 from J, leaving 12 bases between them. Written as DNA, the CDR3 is TGTGCCAGCAGCTTGTGGGGGGCGACTGGCTACACCTTC. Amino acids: CASSLWGATGYTF.

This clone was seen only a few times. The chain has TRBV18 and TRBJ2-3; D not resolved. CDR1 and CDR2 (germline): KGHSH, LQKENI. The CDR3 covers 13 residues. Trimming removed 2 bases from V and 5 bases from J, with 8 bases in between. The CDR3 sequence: CASSPSNGDTQYF. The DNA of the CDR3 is TGTGCCAGCTCACCATCTAACGGAGATACGCAGTATTTT.

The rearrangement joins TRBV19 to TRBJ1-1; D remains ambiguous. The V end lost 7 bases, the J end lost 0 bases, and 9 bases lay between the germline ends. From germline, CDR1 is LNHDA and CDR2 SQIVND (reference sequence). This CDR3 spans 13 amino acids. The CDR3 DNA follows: TGTGCCAGTACCCCAGAACTGAACACTGAAGCTTTCTTT. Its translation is CASTPELNTEAFF.

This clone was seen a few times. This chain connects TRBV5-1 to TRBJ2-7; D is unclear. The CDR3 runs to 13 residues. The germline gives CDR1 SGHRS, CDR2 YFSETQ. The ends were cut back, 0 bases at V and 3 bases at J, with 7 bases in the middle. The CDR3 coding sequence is TGCGCCAGCAGCTTGGTCATCGGCTACGAGCAGTACTTC. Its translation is CASSLVIGYEQYF. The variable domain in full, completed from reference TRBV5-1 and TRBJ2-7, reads KAGVTQTPRYLIKTRGQQVTLSCSPISGHRSVSWYQQTPGQGLQFLFEYFSETQRNKGNFPGRFSGRQFSNSRSEMNVSTLELGDSALYLCASSLVIGYEQYFGPGTRLTVT.

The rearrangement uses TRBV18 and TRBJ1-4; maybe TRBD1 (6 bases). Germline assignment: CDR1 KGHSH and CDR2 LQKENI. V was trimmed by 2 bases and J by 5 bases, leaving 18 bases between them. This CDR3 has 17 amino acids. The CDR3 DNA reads TGTGCCAGCTCACCATTAAGGGGGAATTTTTTAAATGAAAAACTGTTTTTT. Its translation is CASSPLRGNFLNEKLFF.